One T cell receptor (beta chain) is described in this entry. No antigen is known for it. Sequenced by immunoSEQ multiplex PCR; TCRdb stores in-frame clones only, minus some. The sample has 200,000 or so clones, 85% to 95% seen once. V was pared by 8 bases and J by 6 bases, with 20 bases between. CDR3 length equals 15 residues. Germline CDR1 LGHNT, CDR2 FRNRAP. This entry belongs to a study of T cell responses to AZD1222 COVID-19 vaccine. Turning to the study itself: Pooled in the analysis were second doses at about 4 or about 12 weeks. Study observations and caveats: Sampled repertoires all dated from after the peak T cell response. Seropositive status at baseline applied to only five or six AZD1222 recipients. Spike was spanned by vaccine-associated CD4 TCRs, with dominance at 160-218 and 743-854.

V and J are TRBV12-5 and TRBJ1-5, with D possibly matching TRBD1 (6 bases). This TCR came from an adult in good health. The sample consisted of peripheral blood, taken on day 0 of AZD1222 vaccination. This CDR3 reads CASLSTGGLGQPQHF. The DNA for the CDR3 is TGTGCTAGTCTATCCACGGGGGGCTTAGGTCAGCCCCAGCATTTT. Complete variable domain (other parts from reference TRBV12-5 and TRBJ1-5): DARVTQTPRHKVTEMGQEVTMRCQPILGHNTVFWYRQTMMQGLELLAYFRNRAPLDDSGMPKDRFSAEMPDATLATLKIQPSEPRDSAVYFCASLSTGGLGQPQHFGDGTRLSIL.